Sequencing of this TCR beta chain was carried out in a study of T cells in Graves' hyperthyroidism and ophthalmopathy. Study-wide results and caveats: The model's output predicted ophthalmopathy at a median of roughly 6.9 months prior to onset. In the analysis, a 13 V-J model separated ophthalmopathy from stable hyperthyroidism.

Stable hyperthyroidism: no ophthalmopathy progression over 18 months of follow-up. Fresh peripheral blood, 7.5 to 10 ml, yielded the PBMCs. As for this clonotype: What it binds is not known.

It was RNA transcripts that yielded the amplified TCR beta CDR3 regions. First-round RT-PCR of the TCR CDR3 relied on the HTBI primer set. TCRdb re-called the multiplex PCR reads through MiXCR, storing one row per CDR3 protein. This table has about 500,000 distinct CDR3 sequences, approximately 15% appearing once. The sequenced material came from blood. This sequence was found in a woman under 30 with Graves' hyperthyroidism.

This CDR3 reads CASSVVSATNEKLFF. CDR3 nucleotide sequence: TGTGCCAGCAGCGTAGTGAGTGCAACTAATGAAAAACTGTTTTTT. The chain employs TRBV9 and TRBJ1-4; D gene unclear. Trimming cost V 0 bases and J 0 bases, with 6 bases left between them. CDR3 size: 15 residues. The germline CDR1 and CDR2 sequences are SGDLS and YYNGEE.